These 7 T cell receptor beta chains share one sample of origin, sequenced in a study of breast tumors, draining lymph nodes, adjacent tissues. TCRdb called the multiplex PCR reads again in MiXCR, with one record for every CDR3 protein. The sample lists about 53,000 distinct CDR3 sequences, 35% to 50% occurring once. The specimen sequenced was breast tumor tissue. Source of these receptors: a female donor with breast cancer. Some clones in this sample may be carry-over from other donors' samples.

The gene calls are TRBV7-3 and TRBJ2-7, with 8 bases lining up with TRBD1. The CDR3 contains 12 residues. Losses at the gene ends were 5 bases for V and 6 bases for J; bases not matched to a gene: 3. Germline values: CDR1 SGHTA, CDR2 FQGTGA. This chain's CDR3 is CASSPGQGEQYF. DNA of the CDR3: TGTGCCAGCAGCCCTGGACAGGGCGAGCAGTACTTC. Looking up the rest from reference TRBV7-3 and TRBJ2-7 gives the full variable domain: GAGVSQTPSNKVTEKGKYVELRCDPISGHTALYWYRQSLGQGPEFLIYFQGTGAADDSGLPNDRFFAVRPEGSVSTLKIQRTERGDSAVYLCASSPGQGEQYFGPGTRLTVT.

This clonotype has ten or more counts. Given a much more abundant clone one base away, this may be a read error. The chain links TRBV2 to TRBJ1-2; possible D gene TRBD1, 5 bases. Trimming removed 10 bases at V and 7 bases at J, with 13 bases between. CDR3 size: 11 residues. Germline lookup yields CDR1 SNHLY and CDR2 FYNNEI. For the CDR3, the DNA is TGTGCCATCCAGGGTTACAGTGGCTACACCTTC. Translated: CAIQGYSGYTF.

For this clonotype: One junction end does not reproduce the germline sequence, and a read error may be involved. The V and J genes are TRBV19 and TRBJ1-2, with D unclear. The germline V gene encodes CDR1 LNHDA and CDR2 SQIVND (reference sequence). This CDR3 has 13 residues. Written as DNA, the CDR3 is TGCGCCAGTAGCCCACAGCCCCCAAATGGCTACACCTTC. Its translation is CASSPQPPNGYTF.

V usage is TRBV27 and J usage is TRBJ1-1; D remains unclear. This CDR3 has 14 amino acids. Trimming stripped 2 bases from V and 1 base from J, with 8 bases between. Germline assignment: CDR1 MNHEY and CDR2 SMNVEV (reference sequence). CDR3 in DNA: TGTGCCAGCAGTTTAGGACGGTCGAACACTGAAGCTTTCTTT. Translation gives CASSLGRSNTEAFF.

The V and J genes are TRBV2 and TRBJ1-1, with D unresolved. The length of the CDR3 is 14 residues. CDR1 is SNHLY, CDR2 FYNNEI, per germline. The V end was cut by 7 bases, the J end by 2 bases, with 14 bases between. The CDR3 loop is CASKAQRINTEAFF. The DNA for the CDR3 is TGTGCCAGCAAGGCTCAGAGAATTAACACTGAAGCTTTCTTT.

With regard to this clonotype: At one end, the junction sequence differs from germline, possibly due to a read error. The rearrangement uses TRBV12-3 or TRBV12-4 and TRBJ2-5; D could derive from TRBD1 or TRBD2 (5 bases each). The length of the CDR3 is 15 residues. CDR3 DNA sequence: TGCGCCAGCAGTCCCGGGGCGATAAATCGAGAGTCCCAGTACTTC. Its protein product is CASSPGAINRESQYF.

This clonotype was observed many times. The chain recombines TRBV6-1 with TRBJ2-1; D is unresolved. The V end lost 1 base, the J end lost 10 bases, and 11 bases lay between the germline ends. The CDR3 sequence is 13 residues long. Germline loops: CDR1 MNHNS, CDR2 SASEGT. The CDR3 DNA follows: TGTGCCAGCAGTGAAGTTGCGTACGACGAGCAGTTCTTC. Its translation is CASSEVAYDEQFF.